This T cell receptor beta chain is from a study of OX40 agonist ivuxolimab in advanced cancers. For the study at large: Partial responses were achieved by three patients, one with hepatocellular carcinoma and two with cutaneous melanoma.

Clones were read by immunoSEQ multiplex PCR, and TCRdb kept only the in-frame ones, dropping some. This sample has over 60,000 clones, with 85% found just once. The germline CDR1 and CDR2 sequences are MGHDK and SYGVNS. The V and J ends lost 1 base and 4 bases respectively, with 4 bases between them. The CDR3 sequence is 12 residues long. Sequenced here: CD4+ or CD8+ T cells sorted from blood, sampled in a trial of the OX40 agonist ivuxolimab. The chain has TRBV25-1 and TRBJ1-2; D unclear. The sequence was obtained from an adult with an advanced solid tumor such as melanoma, head and neck, liver or kidney cancer. The CDR3 DNA reads as TGTGCCAGCAGTGAATCGGGCTATGGCTACACCTTC. Residues: CASSESGYGYTF.